Below are 2 T cell receptor beta chains sequenced from a single sample in a study of identifying expanded T cells in peripheral blood. Produced via immunoSEQ multiplex PCR; TCRdb's table is partial and in-frame only. The table includes 75,000 to 95,000 clones, approximately 90% detected once. Sequenced: blood. These receptors were obtained from a person aged 18-70 years in good health.

The chain has TRBV30 and TRBJ2-7, with TRBD1 identical over 11 bases. Looked up from germline, CDR1 is GTSNPN and CDR2 is SVGIG (reference sequence). This CDR3 comprises 13 residues. V trimming: 4 bases; J trimming: 5 bases; junction bases outside the gene matches: 4. For the CDR3, the DNA is TGTGCCTGGACTGGACAGGGGGCCCACGAGCAGTACTTC. Translating it yields CAWTGQGAHEQYF.

The chain joins TRBV7-9 to TRBJ1-2; D uncertain. Germline CDR1 reads SEHNR; CDR2 reads FQNEAQ (reference sequence). CDR3 length equals 13 residues. Trimming stripped 1 base from V and 6 bases from J, with 9 bases between. CDR3 DNA sequence: TGTGCCAGCAGCTTAGACAGAGAGCATGGCTACACCTTC. Its translation: CASSLDREHGYTF.